A single sample gave rise to the 15 T cell receptor beta chains below, sequenced in a study of OX40 agonist ivuxolimab in advanced cancers. TCRdb keeps only in-frame clones here, not all; method: immunoSEQ multiplex PCR. The sample shows 34,000 or so clones, around 81% of them seen only once. Material: CD4+ or CD8+ T cells sorted from blood, obtained in a trial of the OX40 agonist ivuxolimab. The receptor set was obtained from an adult with an advanced solid tumor such as melanoma, head and neck, liver or kidney cancer.

The genes are TRBV5-1 and TRBJ2-7, with a possible D match to TRBD1 (6 bases). The V gene's germline CDR1 is SGHRS and CDR2 YFSETQ. CDR3 length: 12 amino acids. V dropped 4 bases and J dropped 3 bases, with 8 bases sitting between them. Here the CDR3 reads CASSRDNYEQYF. The CDR3 DNA is TGCGCCAGCAGCAGGGACAACTACGAGCAGTACTTC.

This chain connects TRBV6-5 to TRBJ2-5; TRBD1 matches 7 bases. CDR1 is MNHEY and CDR2 is SVGAGI in the germline V gene. Unmatched junction bases numbered 5, after V lost 0 bases and J lost 1 base. This CDR3 spans 16 amino acids. CDR3 in amino acids: CASSYSRGQGQETQYF. The DNA of the CDR3 is TGTGCCAGCAGTTACTCGAGGGGGCAGGGCCAAGAGACCCAGTACTTC.

The rearrangement joins TRBV18 to TRBJ2-5, with 11 bases that match TRBD1. V was clipped by 3 bases and J by 5 bases; unmatched bases: 8. CDR1 KGHSH and CDR2 LQKENI come from the germline V gene. The CDR3 is made up of 16 amino acids. CDR3 nucleotides: TGTGCCAGCTCACCGTACTCTGGGGACAGGGGGGAGACCCAGTACTTC. Protein sequence: CASSPYSGDRGETQYF.

V usage is TRBV5-1 and J usage is TRBJ2-2, with D perhaps matching TRBD1 (5 bases). The germline CDR1 and CDR2 sequences are SGHRS and YFSETQ. Trimming stripped 0 bases from V and 0 bases from J, with 6 bases between. This CDR3 has 15 amino acids. The CDR3 here is CASSLGQPNTGELFF. CDR3 coding DNA: TGCGCCAGCAGCTTGGGACAGCCGAACACCGGGGAGCTGTTTTTT.

CDR3 DNA sequence: TGTGCCAGCAGTGAAGTGGGCGGGCTAGAGACCCAGTACTTC. Translated, it gives CASSEVGGLETQYF. The rearrangement joins TRBV6-1 to TRBJ2-5; a possible D gene is TRBD2 (5 bases). The CDR3 consists of 14 residues. Looked up from germline, CDR1 is MNHNS and CDR2 is SASEGT. Trimming took off 1 base at V and 4 bases at J, with 10 bases between the two ends.

Here the CDR3 reads CASSRVGKYEQYF. The CDR3 region has the DNA TGTGCCAGCAGTCGGGTGGGCAAATACGAGCAGTACTTC. V and J are TRBV11-2 and TRBJ2-7; D call uncertain. CDR1 is SGHAT and CDR2 is FQNNGV in the germline V gene. Trimming removed 6 bases from V and 4 bases from J, with 13 bases in between. The CDR3 length is 13 residues.

This chain joins TRBV10-3 and TRBJ1-2, with unresolved D. Germline values: CDR1 ENHRY, CDR2 SYGVKD. The CDR3 length is 13 residues. Trimming removed 0 bases from V and 8 bases from J, with 10 bases in between. The CDR3 reads CAISESGSWGYTF. CDR3 DNA: TGTGCCATCAGTGAGTCGGGTAGTTGGGGCTACACCTTC.

This sequence joins TRBV6-5 and TRBJ2-7; 12 nucleotides line up with TRBD2. The germline V gene has CDR1 MNHEY and CDR2 SVGAGI. CDR3 length equals 14 residues. J lost 2 bases, V lost 6 bases, and 2 bases had no gene match. The CDR3 region has the DNA TGTGCCAGCAGATGGACTAGCGGGGCCTACGAGCAGTACTTC. Protein: CASRWTSGAYEQYF.

The chain has TRBV5-1 and TRBJ2-6; 9 bases are shared with TRBD1. The CDR3 spans 18 residues. V was clipped by 1 base and J by 0 bases; unmatched bases: 5. From germline, CDR1 is SGHRS and CDR2 YFSETQ. The CDR3 sequence is CASSLRQGGSSGANVLTF. The CDR3 DNA is TGCGCCAGCAGCTTGAGACAGGGGGGATCCTCTGGGGCCAACGTCCTGACTTTC.

V is TRBV4-3 and J is TRBJ2-7, with TRBD2 matching over 13 bases. Germline V gives CDR1 LGHNA, CDR2 YSLEER. Germline trimming cut 4 bases from V and 2 bases from J; bases unmatched to any gene: 8. The CDR3 loop spans 17 amino acids. As DNA, the CDR3 is TGCGCCAGCAGCCCAGGACTAGCGGGAGTTTCCGCCTACGAGCAGTACTTC. Translation gives CASSPGLAGVSAYEQYF.

The chain recombines TRBV9 with TRBJ2-2, with D uncertain. Trimming shortened V by 2 bases and J by 0 bases, and 8 bases separated the two germline ends. Per the germline V gene, CDR1 is SGDLS and CDR2 is YYNGEE. This CDR3 has 15 amino acids. CDR3 region: CASSVRLSNTGELFF. For the CDR3, the DNA is TGTGCCAGCAGCGTTCGTCTTTCGAACACCGGGGAGCTGTTTTTT. Variable domain in full (rest from reference TRBV9 and TRBJ2-2): DSGVTQTPKHLITATGQRVTLRCSPRSGDLSVYWYQQSLDQGLQFLIQYYNGEERAKGNILERFSAQQFPDLHSELNLSSLELGDSALYFCASSVRLSNTGELFFGEGSRLTVL.

This clone came up once. The CDR3 DNA follows: TGTGCCAGCAGTGAAGCGCTGACAGCTAACTATGGCTACACCTTC. Translation: CASSEALTANYGYTF. J is TRBJ1-2 and V is TRBV2; a weak D match, TRBD1 (5 bases). Trimming shortened V by 0 bases and J by 0 bases, and 8 bases separated the two germline ends. This CDR3 has 15 amino acids. Germline CDR1 and CDR2: SNHLY and FYNNEI.

This clone was counted a few times. The J gene is TRBJ2-5, the V gene TRBV27, with D perhaps matching TRBD1 or TRBD2 (6 bases each). CDR1 is MNHEY, CDR2 SMNVEV, per germline (reference sequence). The germline V and J ends were trimmed by 6 bases and 5 bases, with 16 bases remaining between them. The length of the CDR3 is 14 residues. In DNA form, the CDR3 reads TGTGCCAGCAGGGGGGCAGGGGCGGGGGAGACCCAGTACTTC. It yields the protein CASRGAGAGETQYF.

This chain links TRBV7-2 with TRBJ2-5; 7 bases are a match to TRBD2. The ends lost 5 bases at V and 1 base at J; junction bases unmatched: 1. The CDR3 sequence is 13 residues long. Looked up from germline, CDR1 is SGHTA and CDR2 is FQGNSA. The CDR3 nucleotides are TGTGCCAGCAGCCGGACTAGCCAAGAGACCCAGTACTTC. Protein product: CASSRTSQETQYF.

This clone was counted a single time. This sequence joins TRBV6-5 and TRBJ1-4; unclear D gene. The germline V gene has CDR1 MNHEY and CDR2 SVGAGI. Between the trimmed V and J ends, which lost 10 bases and 0 bases, there was a span of 12 bases. This CDR3 is built from 14 residues. CDR3 DNA sequence: TGTGCCACCCGGCAGACGGCAACTAATGAAAAACTGTTTTTT. Amino acid sequence: CATRQTATNEKLFF.